This TCR beta chain is drawn from a study of cytomegalovirus exposure and HLA in healthy donors. Study-wide context: The approximately 120 validation repertoires were produced on the same platform as the roughly 690 repertoires of the first cohort. This was reported in a later analysis.

Whole-study results and caveats: Cytomegalovirus association was listed for 150 or so TCR beta chains. Most TCRs appeared rarely, but some public TCRs recurred in many donors.

Clones were sequenced by immunoSEQ multiplex PCR, and TCRdb holds only the in-frame ones, with some missing. The repertoire holds hundreds of thousands of clones, 90% seen once, with around 3.1% in the top ten. Separation from the roughly 670-subject first cohort characterized the 120-subject validation cohort, to which the donors belonged. CDR1 is MRHNA, CDR2 SNTAGT, per germline. CDR3 size: 18 residues. V was shortened by 8 bases and J by 0 bases, with 23 bases between the two germline ends. This clone was picked up one time. Its antigen is currently unknown. The genes are TRBV6-4 and TRBJ2-1; weak D call: TRBD2 (5 bases). Sequencing used PBMCs. This receptor was taken from a woman younger than 45 in good health and CMV-seronegative. CDR3: CASPAPRTRSLSYNEQFF. The CDR3 DNA reads as TGTGCCAGCCCTGCCCCGCGAACTAGATCCCTCTCCTACAATGAGCAGTTCTTC.